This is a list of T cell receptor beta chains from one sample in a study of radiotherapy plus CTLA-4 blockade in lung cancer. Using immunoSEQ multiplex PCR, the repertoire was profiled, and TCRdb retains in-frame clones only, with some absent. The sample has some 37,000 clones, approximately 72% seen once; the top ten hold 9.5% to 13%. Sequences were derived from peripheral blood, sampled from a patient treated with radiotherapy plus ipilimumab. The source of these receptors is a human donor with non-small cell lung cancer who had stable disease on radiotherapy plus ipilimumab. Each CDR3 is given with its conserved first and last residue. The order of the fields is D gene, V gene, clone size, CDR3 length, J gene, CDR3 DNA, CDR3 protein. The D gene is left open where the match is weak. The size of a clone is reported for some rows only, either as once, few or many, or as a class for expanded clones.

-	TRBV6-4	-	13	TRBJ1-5	TGTGCCAGCAGTGACTCCAGTAATCAGCCCCAGCATTTT	CASSDSSNQPQHF
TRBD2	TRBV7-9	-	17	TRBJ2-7	TGTGCCAGCAGCTTATCCGGGACTAGCGGGGGTAGGAGCGAGCAGTACTTC	CASSLSGTSGGRSEQYF
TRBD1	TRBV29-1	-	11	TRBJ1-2	TGCAGCGCCGCGACAGGGGGTGGCTACACCTTC	CSAATGGGYTF
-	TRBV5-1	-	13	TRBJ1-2	TGCGCCAGCAGCTTGGACAGCAACTATGGCTACACCTTC	CASSLDSNYGYTF
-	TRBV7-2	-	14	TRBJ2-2	TGTGCCAGCAGCTTAGGCAGTAACACCGGGGAGCTGTTTTTT	CASSLGSNTGELFF
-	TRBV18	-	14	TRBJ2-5	TGTGCCAGCTCACCACAAACAGAATACGAGACCCAGTACTTC	CASSPQTEYETQYF
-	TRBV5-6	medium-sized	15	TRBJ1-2	TGTGCCAGCATCCTGAGGGGGAATGCTAACTATGGCTACACCTTC	CASILRGNANYGYTF
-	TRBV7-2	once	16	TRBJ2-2	TGTGCCAGCAGCTTAATCGGGGGGCAGGGCTCAGGGGAGCTGTTTTTT	CASSLIGGQGSGELFF
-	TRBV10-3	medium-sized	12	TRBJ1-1	TGTGCCATCAGTGAGTCCGGGACAGAAGCTTTCTTT	CAISESGTEAFF
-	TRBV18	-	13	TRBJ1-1	TGTGCCAGCTCAGACTCCGGGGACACTGAAGCTTTCTTT	CASSDSGDTEAFF
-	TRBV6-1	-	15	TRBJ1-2	TGTGCCAGCAGTGAAGCGTTAACAGCAGACTATGGCTACACCTTC	CASSEALTADYGYTF
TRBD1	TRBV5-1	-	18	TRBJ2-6	TGCGCCAGCAGCGACCGGGACAGGGGGCATCTAGGGGCCAACGTCCTGACTTTC	CASSDRDRGHLGANVLTF
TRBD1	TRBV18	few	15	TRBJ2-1	TGTGCCAGCTCTCCCGGGACAGGGGAGGGCAATGAGCAGTTCTTC	CASSPGTGEGNEQFF
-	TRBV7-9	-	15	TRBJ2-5	TGTGCCAGCAGCTTACCGGCCGGAGGCGTGGAGACCCAGTACTTC	CASSLPAGGVETQYF
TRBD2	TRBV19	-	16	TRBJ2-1	TGTGCCAGTAGTACTCCGATAGCGGGGGCCGACAATGAGCAGTTCTTC	CASSTPIAGADNEQFF
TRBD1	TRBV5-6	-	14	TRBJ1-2	TGTGCCAGCAGTCCCGACAGGGGAAGAGGGGGCTACACCTTC	CASSPDRGRGGYTF
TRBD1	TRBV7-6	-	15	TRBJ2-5	TGTGCCAGCAGCACTGCACGGACAGGGAAAGAGACCCAGTACTTC	CASSTARTGKETQYF
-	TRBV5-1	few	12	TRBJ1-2	TGCGCCAGCAGCCTGGCGGGCTATGGCTACACCTTC	CASSLAGYGYTF
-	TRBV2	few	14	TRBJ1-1	TGTGCCAGCACCCGAGTACAGATGAACACTGAAGCTTTCTTT	CASTRVQMNTEAFF
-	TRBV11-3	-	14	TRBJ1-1	TGTGCCAGCAGTTGGACACTCATGAACACTGAAGCTTTCTTT	CASSWTLMNTEAFF
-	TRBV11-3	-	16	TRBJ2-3	TGTGCCAGCAGCTTAGGACACCGGGAGCGCGCAGATACGCAGTATTTT	CASSLGHRERADTQYF
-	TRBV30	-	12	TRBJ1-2	TGTGCCTGGAGTGCCTACGGGAATGGCTACACCTTC	CAWSAYGNGYTF
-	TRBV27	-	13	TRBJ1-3	TGTGCCAGCAGAAGTCTATCTGGAAACACCATATATTTT	CASRSLSGNTIYF
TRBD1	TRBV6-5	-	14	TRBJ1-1	TGTGCCAGCAGGCCCCGGGACAGGGTGACTGAAGCTTTCTTT	CASRPRDRVTEAFF
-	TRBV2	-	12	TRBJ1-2	TGTGCCAGCAGTGAAGTTAGGGGCGGCTACACCTTC	CASSEVRGGYTF
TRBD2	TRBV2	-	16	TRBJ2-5	TGTGCCAGCAGTGAATACGCTAGCGGGGGACAAGAGACCCAGTACTTC	CASSEYASGGQETQYF
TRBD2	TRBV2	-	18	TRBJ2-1	TGTGCCAGCAGTGGGACTAGCGGGGGACCAAGCTCCTACAATGAGCAGTTCTTC	CASSGTSGGPSSYNEQFF
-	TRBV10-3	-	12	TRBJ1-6	TGTGCCATCGAAACAGGGAACTCACCCCTCCACTTT	CAIETGNSPLHF
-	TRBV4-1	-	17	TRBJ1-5	TGCGCCAGCAGCCAGGGCCTTCAAGGGGTGACTAATCAGCCCCAGCATTTT	CASSQGLQGVTNQPQHF